A selection of T cell receptor beta chains follows, all from one sample in a study of T cell responses to AZD1222 COVID-19 vaccine. The repertoire was sequenced with immunoSEQ multiplex PCR; TCRdb's copy has only in-frame clones and lacks some. Here the sample spans about 85,000 clones, just over 85% being singletons. Sequenced here: peripheral blood, sampled on day 0 of MenACWY control vaccination. These TCRs come from an adult in good health. Each CDR3 is given with its conserved first and last residue. D genes are given only for firm matches. Only some rows state a clone size, as once, few, many or a class for expanded clones.

.,.,TRBJ1-1,TRBV12-2,TGTGCAAGTCGCGGCCTACCTAGGAACACTGAAGCTTTCTTT,CASRGLPRNTEAFF
.,.,TRBJ1-5,TRBV30,TGTGCCTGGAGTGTAGGCAGAATTAATCAGCCCCAGCATTTT,CAWSVGRINQPQHF
.,.,TRBJ1-2,TRBV27,TGTGCCAGCAGTCCAATGGGGAACGCAGGCTATGGCTACACCTTC,CASSPMGNAGYGYTF
.,TRBD1,TRBJ1-4,TRBV18,TGTGCCAGCTCACAATCCGGGACAGTTAATGAAAAACTGTTTTTT,CASSQSGTVNEKLFF
.,.,TRBJ1-5,TRBV6-1,TGTGCCAGCAGTGTGACAGGTTCCAAGAGCAATCAGCCCCAGCATTTT,CASSVTGSKSNQPQHF
.,.,TRBJ2-6,TRBV7-9,TGTGCCAGCAGCAGTTCAGGTTCTGGGGCCAACGTCCTGACTTTC,CASSSSGSGANVLTF
.,.,TRBJ1-2,TRBV19,TGTGCCAGTAGTATCCTCAGCGGGGCCCGTTATGGCTACACCTTC,CASSILSGARYGYTF
.,TRBD1,TRBJ1-2,TRBV9,TGTGCCAGCAGCCCAGGACAGGGTTTAGTCTATGGCTACACCTTC,CASSPGQGLVYGYTF
.,.,TRBJ1-5,TRBV19,TGTGCCAGTAGTATAGGGATGGGGGATAGCAATCAGCCCCAGCATTTT,CASSIGMGDSNQPQHF
.,.,TRBJ1-2,TRBV6-4,TGTGCCAGCAGTGAATGGGCAGGGGACGGCTACACCTTC,CASSEWAGDGYTF
.,.,TRBJ2-1,TRBV2,TGTGCCAGCAGTGAAGCGCGGGGTGGGAATGAGCAGTTCTTC,CASSEARGGNEQFF
.,.,TRBJ2-1,TRBV29-1,TGCAGCGTTTACGTTACGGGGGCCAAGAATGAGCAGTTCTTC,CSVYVTGAKNEQFF
.,.,TRBJ2-7,TRBV7-9,TGTGCCAGCAGCAACCGGGACACCCACTACGAGCAGTACTTC,CASSNRDTHYEQYF
once,TRBD1,TRBJ1-4,TRBV10-2,TGCGCCAGCGGATACCGGGACAGTCTCCCGGAAAAACTGTTTTTT,CASGYRDSLPEKLFF
.,.,TRBJ1-2,TRBV9,TGTGCCAGCAACAAGGGACCCTCGGACTATGGCTACACCTTC,CASNKGPSDYGYTF
once,TRBD1,TRBJ1-2,TRBV3-1/TRBV3-2,TGTGCCAGCAGCCAAGCCGGGGCGACAGGGAATCCTCCCTATGGCTACACCTTC,CASSQAGATGNPPYGYTF
.,.,TRBJ1-6,TRBV18,TGTGCCAGCCCAACGCTACTTGACAGTGCTAATTCACCCCTCCACTTT,CASPTLLDSANSPLHF
.,.,TRBJ2-3,TRBV19,TGTGCCAGTAGTATAGATGACGCCAGCACAGATACGCAGTATTTT,CASSIDDASTDTQYF
.,TRBD2,TRBJ2-5,TRBV2,TGTGCCAGCAGTGAGGCCCAGCGGGGGGGTAAAGAGACCCAGTACTTC,CASSEAQRGGKETQYF
.,.,TRBJ1-2,TRBV14,TGTGCCAGCAGCCGTTACTATAACTATGGCTACACCTTC,CASSRYYNYGYTF
.,.,TRBJ1-4,TRBV15,TGTGCCACCAGCCTCATGGGGCAATATGAAAAACTGTTTTTT,CATSLMGQYEKLFF
.,.,TRBJ1-5,TRBV4-2,TGTGCCAGCAGCCCGGAGGGGACGCCCGGTCGGCCCCAGCATTTT,CASSPEGTPGRPQHF
.,.,TRBJ2-3,TRBV7-2,TGTGCCAGCAGCTTCGGTGGGGGCCTCACAGATACGCAGTATTTT,CASSFGGGLTDTQYF
.,.,TRBJ1-5,TRBV6-5,TGTGCCAGCAGCTATGAGGGAGGGAGCCCCCAGCATTTT,CASSYEGGSPQHF
.,.,TRBJ1-4,TRBV11-2,TGTGCCAGCAGCTTACAGCCCGGACAGCCTAATGAAAAACTGTTTTTT,CASSLQPGQPNEKLFF
.,.,TRBJ1-5,TRBV25-1,TGTGCCAGCAGTGAATTTGGAGGGAATCAGCCCCAGCATTTT,CASSEFGGNQPQHF
.,.,TRBJ2-2,TRBV6-5,TGTGCCAGCAGTTACAGACAGGTCGGCGACACCGGGGAGCTGTTTTTT,CASSYRQVGDTGELFF
.,.,TRBJ1-1,TRBV4-1,TGCGCCAGCAGCCAAGATAGAATGGGAACTGAAGCTTTCTTT,CASSQDRMGTEAFF
few,.,TRBJ1-2,TRBV4-3,TGCGCCAGCAGCCAAGCTGCGGTTACCTATGGCTACACCTTC,CASSQAAVTYGYTF
.,.,TRBJ2-7,TRBV13,TGTGCCAGCAGCTTTATCTTTCGGAAGGGGGGTGGGTCCTACGAGCAGTACTTC,CASSFIFRKGGGSYEQYF
.,.,TRBJ1-3,TRBV29-1,TGCAGCGTTGTAGGCTCCTCTGGAAACACCATATATTTT,CSVVGSSGNTIYF
.,.,TRBJ1-5,TRBV10-2,TGCGCCAGCAGCGGAGCCGGGACACAGGCTCAGCCCCAGCATTTT,CASSGAGTQAQPQHF
.,TRBD1,TRBJ1-1,TRBV7-6,TGTGCCAGCAGCTCAGGGACAGCCGACGACACTGAAGCTTTCTTT,CASSSGTADDTEAFF